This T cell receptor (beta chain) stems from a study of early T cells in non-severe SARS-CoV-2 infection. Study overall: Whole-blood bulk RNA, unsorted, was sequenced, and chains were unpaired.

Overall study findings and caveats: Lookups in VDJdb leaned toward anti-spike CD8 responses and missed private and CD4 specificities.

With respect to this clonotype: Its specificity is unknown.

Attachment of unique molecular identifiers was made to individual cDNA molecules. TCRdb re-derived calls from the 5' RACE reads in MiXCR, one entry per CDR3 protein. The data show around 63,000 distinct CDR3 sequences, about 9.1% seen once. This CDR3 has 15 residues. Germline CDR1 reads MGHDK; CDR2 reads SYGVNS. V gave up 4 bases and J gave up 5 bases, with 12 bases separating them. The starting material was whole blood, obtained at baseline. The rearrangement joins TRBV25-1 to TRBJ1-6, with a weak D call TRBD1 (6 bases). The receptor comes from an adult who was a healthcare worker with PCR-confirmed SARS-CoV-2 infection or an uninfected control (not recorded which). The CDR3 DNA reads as TGTGCCAGCAGTGCTAGGACAGTGGATAATTCACCCCTCCACTTT. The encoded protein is CASSARTVDNSPLHF.